Detailed here is one TCR beta chain. Its matching antigen is unknown. The table came from immunoSEQ multiplex PCR; TCRdb's copy has only in-frame clones and leaves some out. The table records around 180,000 clones, approximately 94% of them present only once. The germline V gene has CDR1 SEHNR and CDR2 FQNEAQ (reference sequence). The CDR3 totals 13 residues. Trimming pared 4 bases from V and 0 bases from J, leaving 7 bases between. This record belongs to a study of T cell responses to AZD1222 COVID-19 vaccine. Overall study results and limits: Seropositive AZD1222 recipients at baseline numbered only five or six. Nearly half of spike-specific TCRs reportedly target variant regions that are unmutated in the B.1.351 and B.1.1.7 variants.

The V gene is TRBV7-9, the J gene TRBJ2-7; a weak D match, TRBD2 (5 bases). Sample: peripheral blood, taken 28 days after the second AZD1222 dose. This clonotype was obtained from an adult who received the AZD1222 COVID-19 vaccine. The CDR3 loop is CASSSGSSYEQYF. The CDR3 DNA is TGTGCCAGCAGCTCGGGGAGCTCCTACGAGCAGTACTTC.